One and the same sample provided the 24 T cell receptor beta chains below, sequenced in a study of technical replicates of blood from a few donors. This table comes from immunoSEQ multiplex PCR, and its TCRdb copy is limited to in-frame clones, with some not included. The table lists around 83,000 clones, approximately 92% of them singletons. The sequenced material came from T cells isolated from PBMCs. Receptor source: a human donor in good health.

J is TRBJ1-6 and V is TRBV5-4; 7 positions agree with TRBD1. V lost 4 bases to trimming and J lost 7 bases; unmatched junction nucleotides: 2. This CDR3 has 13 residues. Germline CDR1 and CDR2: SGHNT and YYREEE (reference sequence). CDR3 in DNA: TGTGCCAGCAGCGTGACAGGGAATTCACCCCTCCACTTT. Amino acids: CASSVTGNSPLHF.

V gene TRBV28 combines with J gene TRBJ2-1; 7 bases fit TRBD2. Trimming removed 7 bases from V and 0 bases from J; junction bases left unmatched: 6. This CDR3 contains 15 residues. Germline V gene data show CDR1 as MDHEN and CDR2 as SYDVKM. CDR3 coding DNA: TGTGCCAGCACGGTAGCGGGCCTCTCCTACAATGAGCAGTTCTTC. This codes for CASTVAGLSYNEQFF.

Here the CDR3 reads CASSVGEGQNIQYF. CDR3 in DNA: TGTGCCAGCAGCGTTGGGGAGGGCCAAAACATTCAGTACTTC. V and J are TRBV9 and TRBJ2-4, with 7 bases aligning to TRBD2. Looked up from germline, CDR1 is SGDLS and CDR2 is YYNGEE. This CDR3 is 14 amino acids long. J was trimmed by 5 bases and V by 2 bases; bases with no gene match: 4.

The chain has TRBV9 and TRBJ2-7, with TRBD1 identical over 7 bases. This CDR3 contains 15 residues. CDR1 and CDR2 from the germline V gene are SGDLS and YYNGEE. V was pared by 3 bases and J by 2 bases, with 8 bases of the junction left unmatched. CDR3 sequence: CASSEQTGTAYEQYF. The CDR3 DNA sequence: TGTGCCAGCAGCGAGCAGACAGGGACCGCCTACGAGCAGTACTTC.

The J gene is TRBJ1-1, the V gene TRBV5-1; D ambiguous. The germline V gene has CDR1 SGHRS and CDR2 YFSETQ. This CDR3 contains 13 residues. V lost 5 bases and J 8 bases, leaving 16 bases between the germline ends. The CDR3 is CASSFNRDREAFF. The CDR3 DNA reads TGCGCCAGCAGTTTCAACCGGGATAGAGAAGCTTTCTTT. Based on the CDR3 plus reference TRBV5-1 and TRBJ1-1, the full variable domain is KAGVTQTPRYLIKTRGQQVTLSCSPISGHRSVSWYQQTPGQGLQFLFEYFSETQRNKGNFPGRFSGRQFSNSRSEMNVSTLELGDSALYLCASSFNRDREAFFGQGTRLTVV.

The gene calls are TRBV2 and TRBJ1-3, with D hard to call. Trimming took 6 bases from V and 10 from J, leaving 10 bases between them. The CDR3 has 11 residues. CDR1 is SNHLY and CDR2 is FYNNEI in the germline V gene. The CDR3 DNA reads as TGTGCCAGCAGAGGTGAGGAGACCATATATTTT. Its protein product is CASRGEETIYF.

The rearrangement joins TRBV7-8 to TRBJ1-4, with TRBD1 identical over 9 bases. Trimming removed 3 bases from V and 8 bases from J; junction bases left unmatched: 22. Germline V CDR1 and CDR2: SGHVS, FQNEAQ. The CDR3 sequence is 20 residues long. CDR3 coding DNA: TGTGCCAGCAGCTTCCAACCCCCCTTGCCCTGGACAGGGGACGAGGAAAAACTGTTTTTT. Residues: CASSFQPPLPWTGDEEKLFF.

CDR3 bases: TGTGCCAGTAGTATGACTAGCGGGATCCGTCCTTACAATGAGCAGTTCTTC. This codes for CASSMTSGIRPYNEQFF. The chain combines TRBV19 with TRBJ2-1, with 11 bases lining up with TRBD2. Germline CDR1 LNHDA, CDR2 SQIVND (reference sequence). This CDR3 has 17 residues. V gave up 3 bases and J gave up 4 bases; unmatched junction bases: 8.

The CDR3 is CATGSGRFSYEQYF. CDR3 nucleotide sequence: TGTGCCACCGGTAGCGGGAGGTTCTCCTACGAGCAGTACTTC. The rearrangement joins TRBV15 to TRBJ2-7, with TRBD2 matching 10 bases. Germline V gene lookup returns CDR1 LNHNV and CDR2 YYDKDF (reference sequence). Losses at the gene ends were 8 bases for V and 0 bases for J; bases not matched to a gene: 4. This CDR3 region has 14 residues. The entire variable domain, with the rest obtained from reference TRBV15 and TRBJ2-7, is as follows: DAMVIQNPRYQVTQFGKPVTLSCSQTLNHNVMYWYQQKSSQAPKLLFHYYDKDFNNEADTPDNFQSRRPNTSFCFLDIRSPGLGDTAMYLCATGSGRFSYEQYFGPGTRLTVT.

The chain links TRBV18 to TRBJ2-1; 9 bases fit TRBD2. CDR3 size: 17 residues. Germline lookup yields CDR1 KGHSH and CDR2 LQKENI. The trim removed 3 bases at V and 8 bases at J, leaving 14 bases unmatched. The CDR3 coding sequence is TGTGCCAGCTCACCGCCCCAAGCGGGAGGTATGGTAGATGAGCAGTTCTTC. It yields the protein CASSPPQAGGMVDEQFF.

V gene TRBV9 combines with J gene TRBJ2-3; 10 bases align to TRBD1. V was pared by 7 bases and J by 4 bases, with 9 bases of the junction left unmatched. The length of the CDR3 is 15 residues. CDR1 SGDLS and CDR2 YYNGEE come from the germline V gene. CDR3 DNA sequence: TGTGCCAGCCCCCCGGGACAGGGGACCGCAGATACGCAGTATTTT. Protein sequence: CASPPGQGTADTQYF.

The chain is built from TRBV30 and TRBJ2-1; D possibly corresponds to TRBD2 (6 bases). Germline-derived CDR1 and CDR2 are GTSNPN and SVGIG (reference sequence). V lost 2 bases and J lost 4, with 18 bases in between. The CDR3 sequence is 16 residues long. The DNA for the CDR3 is TGTGCCTGGAGTCCCGCGGTGGGCGGGGTGTACAATGAGCAGTTCTTC. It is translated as CAWSPAVGGVYNEQFF.

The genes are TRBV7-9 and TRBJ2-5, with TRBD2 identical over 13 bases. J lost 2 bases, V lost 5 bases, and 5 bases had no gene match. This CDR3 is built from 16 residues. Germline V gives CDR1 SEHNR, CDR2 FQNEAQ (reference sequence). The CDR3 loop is CASSPGLAGVQETQYF. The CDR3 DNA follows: TGTGCCAGCAGCCCCGGACTAGCGGGGGTACAAGAGACCCAGTACTTC.

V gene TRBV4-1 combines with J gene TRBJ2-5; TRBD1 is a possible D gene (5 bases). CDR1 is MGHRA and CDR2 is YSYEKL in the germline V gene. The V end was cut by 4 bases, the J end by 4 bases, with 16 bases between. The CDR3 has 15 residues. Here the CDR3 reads CASSPTVGQGETQYF. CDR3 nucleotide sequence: TGCGCCAGCAGCCCGACGGTGGGGCAGGGAGAGACCCAGTACTTC.

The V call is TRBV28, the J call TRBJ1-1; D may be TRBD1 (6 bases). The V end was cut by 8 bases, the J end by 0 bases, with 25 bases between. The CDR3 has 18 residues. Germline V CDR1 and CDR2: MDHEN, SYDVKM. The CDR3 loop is CASLTRGLDRVMNTEAFF. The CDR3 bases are TGTGCCAGCCTGACAAGAGGGCTGGACAGAGTCATGAACACTGAAGCTTTCTTT.

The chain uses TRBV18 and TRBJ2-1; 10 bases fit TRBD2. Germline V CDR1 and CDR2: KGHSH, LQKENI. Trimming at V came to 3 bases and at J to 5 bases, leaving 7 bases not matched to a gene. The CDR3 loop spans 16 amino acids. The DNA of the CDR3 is TGTGCCAGCTCACCTACAAGCGGGAGGGCTGACAATGAGCAGTTCTTC. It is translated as CASSPTSGRADNEQFF.

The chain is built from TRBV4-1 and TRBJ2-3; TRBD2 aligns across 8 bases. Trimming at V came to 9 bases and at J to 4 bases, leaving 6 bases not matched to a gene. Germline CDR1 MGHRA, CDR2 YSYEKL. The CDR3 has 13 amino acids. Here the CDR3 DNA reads TGCGCCAGTAAGCGGGAGATCGCAGATACGCAGTATTTT. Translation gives CASKREIADTQYF.

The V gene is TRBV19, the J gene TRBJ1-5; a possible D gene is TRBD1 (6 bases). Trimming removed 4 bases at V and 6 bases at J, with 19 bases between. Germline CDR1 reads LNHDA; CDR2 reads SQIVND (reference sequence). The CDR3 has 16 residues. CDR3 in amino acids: CASSTPWGRASQPQHF. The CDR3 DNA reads TGTGCCAGTAGTACCCCGTGGGGGCGGGCTAGTCAGCCCCAGCATTTT.

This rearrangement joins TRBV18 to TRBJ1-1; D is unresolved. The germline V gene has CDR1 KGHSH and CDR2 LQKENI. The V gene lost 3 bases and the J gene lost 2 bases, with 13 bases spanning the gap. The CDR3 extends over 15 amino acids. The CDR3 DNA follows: TGTGCCAGCTCACCGGTCCGGCAGGTAAACACTGAAGCTTTCTTT. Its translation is CASSPVRQVNTEAFF.

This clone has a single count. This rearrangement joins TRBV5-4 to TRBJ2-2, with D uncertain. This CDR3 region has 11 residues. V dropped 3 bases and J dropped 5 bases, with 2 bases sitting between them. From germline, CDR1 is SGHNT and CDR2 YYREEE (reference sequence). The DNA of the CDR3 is TGTGCCAGCAGCTCAACCGGGGAGCTGTTTTTT. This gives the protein CASSSTGELFF.

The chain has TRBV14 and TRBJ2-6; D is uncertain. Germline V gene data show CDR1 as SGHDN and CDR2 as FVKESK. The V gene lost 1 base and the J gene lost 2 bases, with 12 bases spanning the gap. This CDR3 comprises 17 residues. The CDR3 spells CASSQVLGTAGANVLTF. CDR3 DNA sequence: TGTGCCAGCAGCCAAGTGTTGGGCACAGCTGGGGCCAACGTCCTGACTTTC.

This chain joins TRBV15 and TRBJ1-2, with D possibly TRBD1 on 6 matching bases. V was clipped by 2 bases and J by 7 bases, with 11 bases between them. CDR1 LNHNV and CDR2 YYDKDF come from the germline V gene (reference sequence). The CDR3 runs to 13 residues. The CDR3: CATSRHRGAGYTF. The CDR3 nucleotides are TGTGCCACCAGCAGACATCGGGGGGCTGGCTACACCTTC.

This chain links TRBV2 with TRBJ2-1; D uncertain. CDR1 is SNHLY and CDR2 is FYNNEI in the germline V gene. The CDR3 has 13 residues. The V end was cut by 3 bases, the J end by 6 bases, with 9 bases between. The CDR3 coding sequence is TGTGCCAGCAGTGATACGAGATCCAATGAGCAGTTCTTC. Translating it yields CASSDTRSNEQFF.

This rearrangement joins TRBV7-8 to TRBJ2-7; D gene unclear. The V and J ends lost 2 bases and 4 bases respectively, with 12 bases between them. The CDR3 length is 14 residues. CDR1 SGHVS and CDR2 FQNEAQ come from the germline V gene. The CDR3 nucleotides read TGTGCCAGCAGCTTAAGCGCTAGTCAATACGAGCAGTACTTC. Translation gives CASSLSASQYEQYF.